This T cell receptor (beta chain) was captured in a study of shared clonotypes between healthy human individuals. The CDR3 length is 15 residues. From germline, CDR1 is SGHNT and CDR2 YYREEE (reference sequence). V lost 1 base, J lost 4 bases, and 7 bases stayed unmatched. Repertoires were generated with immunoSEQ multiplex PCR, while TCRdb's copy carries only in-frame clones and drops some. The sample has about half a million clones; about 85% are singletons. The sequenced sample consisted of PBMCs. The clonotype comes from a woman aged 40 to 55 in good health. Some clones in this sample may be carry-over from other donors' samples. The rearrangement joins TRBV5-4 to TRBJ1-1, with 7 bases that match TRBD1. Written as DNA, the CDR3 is TGTGCCAGCAGCTTGCTCCCAGGGGGGGGCACTGAAGCTTTCTTT. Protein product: CASSLLPGGGTEAFF.